The 2 T cell receptor beta chains listed next were all sequenced from one sample in a study of identical twins. Each CDR3 protein gets one entry after TCRdb re-called the 5' RACE reads with MiXCR. The table includes 500,000 to 700,000 distinct CDR3 sequences, about 7.6% detected once. The same data also went into a second study, on yellow fever vaccine responses in identical twins.

The specimen sequenced was PBMCs. The receptors come from a young woman in good health.

This clonotype was seen only a few times. This chain connects TRBV7-8 to TRBJ1-2; 8 bases map to TRBD1. Per germline, CDR1 SGHVS and CDR2 FQNEAQ. Trimming at V came to 5 bases and at J to 4 bases, leaving 15 bases not matched to a gene. The CDR3 sequence is 17 residues long. The CDR3 bases are TGTGCCAGCAGCCCCCGACAGGGGACAGGCCAGGCCTATGGCTACACCTTC. It specifies CASSPRQGTGQAYGYTF.

The chain combines TRBV6-1 with TRBJ2-1; 9 bases line up with TRBD2. The CDR3 consists of 18 residues. Trimming at V came to 2 bases and at J to 0 bases, leaving 8 bases not matched to a gene. Germline CDR1 MNHNS, CDR2 SASEGT. CDR3: CASSEFLRGGTSYNEQFF. For the CDR3, the DNA is TGTGCCAGCAGTGAATTTCTGCGGGGGGGTACCTCCTACAATGAGCAGTTCTTC.